These T cell receptor beta chains were read from a single sample in a study of shared clonotypes between healthy human individuals. Profiling relied on immunoSEQ multiplex PCR, and the TCRdb table lists in-frame clones only, not all of them. The profile shows under 1,900,000 clones, less than 99% of them singletons. The material sequenced was naive CD4+ T cells sorted from blood. The receptor set was obtained from a man aged 30-40 years in good health. CDR3s include the opening cysteine and the closing phenylalanine or tryptophan.

TRBV6-6 | CASRRTSGVTGELFF
TRBV11-2 | CASSQGDRASYEQYF
TRBV28 | CASSPVRGKDYGYTF
TRBV27 | CASPPWGAGANVLTF
TRBV10-1 | CASSDLTGTVGNEQYF
TRBV28 | CASRETGSYEQYF
TRBV5-1 | CASSSGLAGVAETQYF
TRBV11-3 | CASSLVFRGVQFF
TRBV5-6 | CASSKGLPGDYEQYF
TRBV5-5 | CASSLAPTGVGYEQYF